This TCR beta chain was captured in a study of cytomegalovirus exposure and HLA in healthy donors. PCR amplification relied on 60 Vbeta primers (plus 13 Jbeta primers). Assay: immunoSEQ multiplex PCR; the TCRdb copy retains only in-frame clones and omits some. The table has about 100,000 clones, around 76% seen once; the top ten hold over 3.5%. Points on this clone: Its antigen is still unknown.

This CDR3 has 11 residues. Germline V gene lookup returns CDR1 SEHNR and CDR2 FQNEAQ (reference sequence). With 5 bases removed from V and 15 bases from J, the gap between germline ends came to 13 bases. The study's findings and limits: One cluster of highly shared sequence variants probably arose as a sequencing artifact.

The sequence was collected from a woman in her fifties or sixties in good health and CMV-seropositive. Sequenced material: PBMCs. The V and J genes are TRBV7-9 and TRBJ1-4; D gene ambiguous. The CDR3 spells CASSPNARLFF. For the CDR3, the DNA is TGTGCCAGCAGCCCTAACGCCCGTTTGTTTTTT.